A single sample is the source of the 26 T cell receptor beta chains below, sequenced in a study of blood T cell repertoires in COVID-19. Measured with immunoSEQ multiplex PCR; TCRdb has only the in-frame clones, and not every one. The sample contains 60,000 or so clones, about 80% of which appear only once. Specimen: peripheral blood. The receptors come from a man aged 60 to 69 with acute or convalescent COVID-19.

This clone has a single count. This sequence joins TRBV5-1 and TRBJ2-1; 13 bases line up with TRBD2. Germline CDR1 is SGHRS and CDR2 is YFSETQ. The CDR3 runs 14 residues. V gave up 5 bases and J gave up 13 bases; unmatched junction bases: 9. The CDR3 nucleotides are TGCGCCAGCAGAGGGACTAGCGGGGTGAATTATCAGTTCTTC. As protein: CASRGTSGVNYQFF.

The chain recombines TRBV14 with TRBJ2-7; tentatively, D is TRBD1 (5 bases). The V end was cut by 0 bases, the J end by 5 bases, with 5 bases between. Germline V gives CDR1 SGHDN, CDR2 FVKESK. The CDR3 length is 12 residues. The DNA of the CDR3 is TGTGCCAGCAGCCAAGAGGGGCACGAGCAGTACTTC. This gives the protein CASSQEGHEQYF.

The rearrangement links TRBV6-1 to TRBJ1-6; D possibly corresponds to TRBD1 (6 bases). V was cut by 1 base and J by 8 bases, with 9 bases left in between. CDR1 MNHNS and CDR2 SASEGT come from the germline V gene. This CDR3 spans 14 amino acids. The CDR3 is CASSEVRGDSPLHF. The CDR3 nucleotides are TGTGCCAGCAGTGAAGTCAGGGGAGATTCACCCCTCCACTTT.

This sequence joins TRBV18 and TRBJ2-3, with 7 bases aligning to TRBD2. This CDR3 is built from 17 residues. Germline assignment: CDR1 KGHSH and CDR2 LQKENI. Losses at the gene ends were 1 base for V and 6 bases for J; bases not matched to a gene: 13. This chain's CDR3 is CASSPRWGGASPDTQYF. In nucleotides, the CDR3 is TGTGCCAGCTCACCACGGTGGGGGGGAGCTTCACCCGATACGCAGTATTTT.

This sequence joins TRBV6-5 and TRBJ1-2; D is undetermined. V lost 7 bases and J lost 4, with 10 bases in between. The CDR3 consists of 12 residues. The germline gives CDR1 MNHEY, CDR2 SVGAGI. The CDR3 sequence is CASKAEGYGYTF. CDR3 nucleotides: TGTGCCAGCAAAGCGGAGGGCTATGGCTACACCTTC.

V usage is TRBV5-1 and J usage is TRBJ2-1; D ambiguous. The CDR3 runs 13 residues. The germline V and J ends were trimmed by 2 bases and 7 bases, with 10 bases remaining between them. From germline, CDR1 is SGHRS and CDR2 YFSETQ. This CDR3 is CASSFPSANEQFF. In DNA, the CDR3 is TGCGCCAGCAGCTTTCCCTCAGCGAATGAGCAGTTCTTC. The full variable domain, in which reference TRBV5-1 and TRBJ2-1 provide the parts outside the CDR3, is KAGVTQTPRYLIKTRGQQVTLSCSPISGHRSVSWYQQTPGQGLQFLFEYFSETQRNKGNFPGRFSGRQFSNSRSEMNVSTLELGDSALYLCASSFPSANEQFFGPGTRLTVL.

The chain uses TRBV15 and TRBJ1-2; no firm D call. Germline-derived CDR1 and CDR2 are LNHNV and YYDKDF (reference sequence). V lost 0 bases and J lost 1, with 12 bases in between. This CDR3 comprises 16 residues. Here the CDR3 reads CATSRDRGTDNYGYTF. The CDR3 coding sequence is TGTGCCACCAGCAGAGATCGGGGAACGGATAACTATGGCTACACCTTC.

The chain uses TRBV7-9 and TRBJ1-6; D is perhaps TRBD1 (6 bases). The CDR3 loop spans 15 amino acids. Germline V CDR1 and CDR2: SEHNR, FQNEAQ (reference sequence). The V end lost 1 base, the J end lost 7 bases, and 11 bases lay between the germline ends. Written as DNA, the CDR3 is TGTGCCAGCAGCTTAGAAGGGGGAATAAATTCACCCCTCCACTTT. Translation: CASSLEGGINSPLHF.

This clone was observed many times. The V call is TRBV24-1, the J call TRBJ2-1, with a possible D match to TRBD2 (6 bases). The CDR3 spans 14 residues. Trimming left V 5 bases short and J 8 bases short, with 15 bases between. In germline, CDR1 is KGHDR, CDR2 SFDVKD. In nucleotides, the CDR3 is TGTGCCACCAGTGGGGTTCGGAGGGATCATGAGCAGTTCTTC. It encodes CATSGVRRDHEQFF.

V and J are TRBV25-1 and TRBJ1-4; possible D gene TRBD1, 5 bases. The V end was cut by 8 bases, the J end by 4 bases, with 11 bases between. This CDR3 spans 13 amino acids. Germline values: CDR1 MGHDK, CDR2 SYGVNS. The CDR3 region is CASGADFNEKLFF. CDR3 bases: TGTGCCAGCGGGGCTGACTTTAATGAAAAACTGTTTTTT.

V and J are TRBV12-5 and TRBJ1-1, with D perhaps matching TRBD1 (5 bases). The V and J ends lost 2 bases and 4 bases respectively, with 14 bases between them. In germline, CDR1 is LGHNT, CDR2 FRNRAP. There are 15 residues in the CDR3. The DNA for the CDR3 is TGTGCTAGTGGTTTGCGCCCTCGGGGGGTCACTGAAGCTTTCTTT. It is translated as CASGLRPRGVTEAFF. The complete variable domain, with remaining parts taken from reference TRBV12-5 and TRBJ1-1, reads DARVTQTPRHKVTEMGQEVTMRCQPILGHNTVFWYRQTMMQGLELLAYFRNRAPLDDSGMPKDRFSAEMPDATLATLKIQPSEPRDSAVYFCASGLRPRGVTEAFFGQGTRLTVV.

The genes are TRBV5-1 and TRBJ1-2, with D possibly matching TRBD1 (5 bases). Trimming took off 4 bases at V and 0 bases at J, with 13 bases between the two ends. The CDR3 runs 15 residues. Germline CDR1 is SGHRS and CDR2 is YFSETQ. CDR3 loop: CASSPAGPANYGYTF. DNA for the CDR3: TGCGCCAGCAGCCCCGCAGGGCCTGCTAACTATGGCTACACCTTC.

V is TRBV5-4 and J is TRBJ2-3; D ambiguous. This CDR3 is 13 amino acids long. CDR1 and CDR2 (germline): SGHNT, YYREEE (reference sequence). The ends were cut back, 0 bases at V and 2 bases at J, with 4 bases in the middle. The CDR3 is CASSLDNTDTQYF. For the CDR3, the DNA is TGTGCCAGCAGCTTGGACAACACAGATACGCAGTATTTT.

V is TRBV5-4 and J is TRBJ2-2; tentatively, D is TRBD2 (5 bases). The germline V and J ends were trimmed by 2 bases and 6 bases, with 17 bases remaining between them. The CDR3 is 16 amino acids. Looked up from germline, CDR1 is SGHNT and CDR2 is YYREEE (reference sequence). CDR3 amino acids: CASSFRGLIHPGELFF. CDR3 coding DNA: TGTGCCAGCAGCTTTAGAGGGCTTATACATCCCGGGGAGCTGTTTTTT.

The chain links TRBV7-9 to TRBJ2-6; possible D gene TRBD1, 5 bases. V lost 1 base, J lost 4 bases, and 14 bases lay in between. Germline loops: CDR1 SEHNR, CDR2 FQNEAQ (reference sequence). The CDR3 has 17 amino acids. The CDR3 coding sequence is TGTGCCAGCAGCTTAGAAAGGGGCTCGCCCGGGGCCAACGTCCTGACTTTC. Amino acids: CASSLERGSPGANVLTF.

This chain connects TRBV5-1 to TRBJ1-1, with D hard to call. This CDR3 contains 13 residues. Between the trimmed V and J ends, which lost 1 base and 4 bases, there was a span of 8 bases. CDR1 and CDR2 from the germline V gene are SGHRS and YFSETQ. In DNA, the CDR3 is TGCGCCAGCAGCTTGCAGTTTTCCACTGAAGCTTTCTTT. Translation: CASSLQFSTEAFF.

The chain recombines TRBV24-1 with TRBJ2-2, with TRBD1 matching 7 bases. CDR1 KGHDR and CDR2 SFDVKD come from the germline V gene. The CDR3 has 14 amino acids. V shed 5 bases and J 1 base; nucleotides not matched to a gene: 0. This chain's CDR3 is CATSGDRNTGELFF. Written as DNA, the CDR3 is TGTGCCACCAGTGGGGACAGGAACACCGGGGAGCTGTTTTTT.

Here the CDR3 reads CASSQLALAGGLQETQYF. The DNA for the CDR3 is TGTGCCAGCAGCCAACTAGCCCTAGCGGGGGGTCTCCAAGAGACCCAGTACTTC. The rearrangement uses TRBV4-2 and TRBJ2-5; the match to TRBD2 covers 11 bases. Germline V gene sequence: CDR1 LGHNA, CDR2 YNFKEQ. This CDR3 region has 18 residues. V shed 2 bases, J shed 1 base, and the junction held 9 bases outside the gene matches.

The rearrangement joins TRBV7-9 to TRBJ2-1; D may be TRBD1 (5 bases). The germline V and J ends were trimmed by 5 bases and 2 bases, with 10 bases remaining between them. The CDR3 is 14 amino acids. Germline V lookup: CDR1 SEHNR, CDR2 FQNEAQ (reference sequence). CDR3: CASSPVGPYNEQFF. CDR3 coding DNA: TGTGCCAGCAGCCCTGTGGGGCCCTACAATGAGCAGTTCTTC.

This chain connects TRBV15 to TRBJ2-1; D unresolved. Germline values: CDR1 LNHNV, CDR2 YYDKDF (reference sequence). This CDR3 has 13 residues. Trimming took 1 base from V and 5 from J, leaving 6 bases between them. The CDR3 sequence is CATSRGSDNEQFF. DNA for the CDR3: TGTGCCACCAGCAGAGGGAGCGACAATGAGCAGTTCTTC.

The V and J genes are TRBV27 and TRBJ2-5; D possibly corresponds to TRBD2 (5 bases). Trimming shortened V by 2 bases and J by 2 bases, and 9 bases separated the two germline ends. The CDR3 is made up of 14 amino acids. Germline V gene lookup returns CDR1 MNHEY and CDR2 SMNVEV (reference sequence). The CDR3 region has the DNA TGTGCCAGCAGTTTAGATTGGGAGCAAGAGACCCAGTACTTC. It yields the protein CASSLDWEQETQYF.

The gene calls are TRBV18 and TRBJ1-1; 9 bases map to TRBD1. With 6 bases clipped from V and 1 base from J, the junction kept 12 bases outside the gene matches. Germline CDR1 reads KGHSH; CDR2 reads LQKENI. The CDR3 extends over 17 amino acids. The CDR3 DNA reads TGTGCCAGCTCTCAGACAAAGGACAGGGGTAGGAACACTGAAGCTTTCTTT. Translated, it gives CASSQTKDRGRNTEAFF.

The chain links TRBV5-4 to TRBJ1-1; maybe TRBD1 (5 bases). This CDR3 has 15 amino acids. CDR1 and CDR2 (germline): SGHNT, YYREEE (reference sequence). The V end lost 5 bases, the J end lost 2 bases, and 16 bases lay between the germline ends. The CDR3 bases are TGTGCCAGCAGTGATGGTCTCGACAGTAACACTGAAGCTTTCTTT. It translates to CASSDGLDSNTEAFF. The full variable domain, rest sourced from reference TRBV5-4 and TRBJ1-1, is ETGVTQSPTHLIKTRGQQVTLRCSSQSGHNTVSWYQQALGQGPQFIFQYYREEENGRGNFPPRFSGLQFPNYSSELNVNALELDDSALYLCASSDGLDSNTEAFFGQGTRLTVV.

The chain recombines TRBV27 with TRBJ1-2; weak D call: TRBD1 (5 bases). Trimming pared 3 bases from V and 4 bases from J, leaving 9 bases between. The CDR3 has 13 residues. The germline V gene has CDR1 MNHEY and CDR2 SMNVEV (reference sequence). Here the CDR3 DNA reads TGTGCCAGCAGTTTGCAGGGAAGCTATGGCTACACCTTC. This translates into CASSLQGSYGYTF.

This clone was counted once. V gene TRBV4-1 combines with J gene TRBJ2-3; TRBD2 is a possible D gene (6 bases). V dropped 1 base and J dropped 6 bases, with 11 bases sitting between them. CDR3 length equals 14 residues. Germline lookup yields CDR1 MGHRA and CDR2 YSYEKL. Written as DNA, the CDR3 is TGCGCCAGCAGCCAAGGACTAGGGTGGGATACGCAGTATTTT. This sequence encodes CASSQGLGWDTQYF.

This clone was observed a handful of times. This chain links TRBV7-8 with TRBJ2-7, with D uncertain. The CDR3 is 14 residues long. Germline lookup yields CDR1 SGHVS and CDR2 FQNEAQ. Trimming took off 0 bases at V and 4 bases at J, with 10 bases between the two ends. The CDR3 sequence is CASSLAPLGYEQYF. The CDR3 region has the DNA TGTGCCAGCAGCTTAGCCCCTCTCGGGTACGAGCAGTACTTC.